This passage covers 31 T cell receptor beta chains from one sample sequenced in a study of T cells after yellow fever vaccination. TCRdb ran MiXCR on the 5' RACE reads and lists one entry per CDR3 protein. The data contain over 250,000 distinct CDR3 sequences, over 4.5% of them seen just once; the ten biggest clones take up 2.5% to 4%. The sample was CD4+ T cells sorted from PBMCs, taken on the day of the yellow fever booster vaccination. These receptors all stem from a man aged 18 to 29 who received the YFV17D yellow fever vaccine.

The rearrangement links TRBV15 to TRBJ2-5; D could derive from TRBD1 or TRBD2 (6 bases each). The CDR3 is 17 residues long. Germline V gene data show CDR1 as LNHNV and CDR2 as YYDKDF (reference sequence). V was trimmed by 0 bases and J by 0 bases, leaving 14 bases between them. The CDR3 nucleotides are TGTGCCACCAGCAGAGATACGGGGGCCGCGTACCAAGAGACCCAGTACTTC. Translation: CATSRDTGAAYQETQYF.

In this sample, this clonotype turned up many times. DNA of the CDR3: TGTGCCAGTAGTTTCGGCCAGCGGGGGGGCCGTAGGGACAATGAGCAGTTCTTC. Translated, it gives CASSFGQRGGRRDNEQFF. The V call is TRBV19, the J call TRBJ2-1; TRBD2 matches 10 bases. The CDR3 covers 18 residues. V shed 5 bases, J shed 5 bases, and the junction held 15 bases outside the gene matches. The germline V gene encodes CDR1 LNHDA and CDR2 SQIVND (reference sequence).

CDR3 sequence (DNA): TGCAGCGTTGGCCACGGGTCAGGAAAGCCTGGGGAGACCCAGTACTTC. Translation gives CSVGHGSGKPGETQYF. This chain uses TRBV29-1 with TRBJ2-5, with D unclear. The CDR3 has 16 residues. V shed 4 bases and J shed 5 bases, with 23 bases lying between them. Germline V CDR1 and CDR2: SQVTM, ANQGSEA.

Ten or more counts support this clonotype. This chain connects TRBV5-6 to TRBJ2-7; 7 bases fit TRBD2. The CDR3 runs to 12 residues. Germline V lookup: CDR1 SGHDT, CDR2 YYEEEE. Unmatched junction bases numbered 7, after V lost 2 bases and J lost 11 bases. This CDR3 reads CASSLLRGTEYV. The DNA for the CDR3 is TGTGCCAGCAGCTTACTGCGGGGGACGGAGTACGTC.

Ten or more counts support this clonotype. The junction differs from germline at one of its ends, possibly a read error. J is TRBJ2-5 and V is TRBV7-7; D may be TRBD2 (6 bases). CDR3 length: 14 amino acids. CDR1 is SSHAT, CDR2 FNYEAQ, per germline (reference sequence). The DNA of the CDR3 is TGTGCTAGCAGCCCAAACAGCGGGCAAGAGACCCAGTACTTC. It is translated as CASSPNSGQETQYF.

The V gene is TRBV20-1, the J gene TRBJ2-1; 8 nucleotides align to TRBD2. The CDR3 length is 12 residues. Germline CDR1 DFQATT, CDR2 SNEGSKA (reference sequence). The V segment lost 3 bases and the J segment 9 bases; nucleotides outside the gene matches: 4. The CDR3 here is CSASSGDGEQFF. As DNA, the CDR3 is TGCAGTGCTAGTAGCGGGGACGGTGAGCAGTTCTTC.

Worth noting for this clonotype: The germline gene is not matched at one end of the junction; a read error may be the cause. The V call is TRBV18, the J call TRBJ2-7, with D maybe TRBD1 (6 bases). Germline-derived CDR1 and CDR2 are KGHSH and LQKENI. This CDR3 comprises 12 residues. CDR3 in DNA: TGTGCCAGCTCAAACCCCACCGGGACATGGCACTTC. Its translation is CASSNPTGTWHF.

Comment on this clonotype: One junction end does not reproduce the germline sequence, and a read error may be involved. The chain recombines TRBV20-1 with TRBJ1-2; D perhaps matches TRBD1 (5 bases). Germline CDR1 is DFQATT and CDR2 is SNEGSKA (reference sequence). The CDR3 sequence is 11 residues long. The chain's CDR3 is CSAPRSTALDF. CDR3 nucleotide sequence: TGCAGTGCTCCTCGATCGACAGCACTGGACTTC.

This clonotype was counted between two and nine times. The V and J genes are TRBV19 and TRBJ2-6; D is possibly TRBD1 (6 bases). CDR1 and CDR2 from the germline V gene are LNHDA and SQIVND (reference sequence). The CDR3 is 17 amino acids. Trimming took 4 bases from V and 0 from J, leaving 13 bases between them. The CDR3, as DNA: TGTGCCAGTAGTACCATTCCAGGGGTCTCTGGGGCCAACGTCCTGACTTTC. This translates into CASSTIPGVSGANVLTF.

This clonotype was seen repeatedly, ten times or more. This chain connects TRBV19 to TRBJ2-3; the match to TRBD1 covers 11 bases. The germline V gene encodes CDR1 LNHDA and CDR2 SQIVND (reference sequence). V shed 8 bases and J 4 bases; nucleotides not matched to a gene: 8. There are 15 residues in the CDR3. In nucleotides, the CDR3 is TGTGCCAGTCGATCGGGACAGGGGGTGCCAGATACGCAGTATTTT. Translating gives CASRSGQGVPDTQYF.

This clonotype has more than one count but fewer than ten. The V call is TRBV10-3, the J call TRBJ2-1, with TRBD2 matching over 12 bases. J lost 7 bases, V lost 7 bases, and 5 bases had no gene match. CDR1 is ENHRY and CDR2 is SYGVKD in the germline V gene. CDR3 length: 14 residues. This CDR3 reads CAIKVLAGGNEQFF. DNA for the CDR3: TGTGCCATCAAGGTTCTAGCGGGGGGGAATGAGCAGTTCTTC.

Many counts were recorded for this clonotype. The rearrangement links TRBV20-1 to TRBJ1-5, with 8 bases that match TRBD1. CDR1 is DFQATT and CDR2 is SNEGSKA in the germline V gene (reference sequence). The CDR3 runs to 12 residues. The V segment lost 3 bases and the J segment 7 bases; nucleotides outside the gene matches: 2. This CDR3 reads CSARTGEQPQHF. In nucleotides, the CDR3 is TGCAGTGCTAGGACAGGGGAACAGCCCCAGCATTTT.

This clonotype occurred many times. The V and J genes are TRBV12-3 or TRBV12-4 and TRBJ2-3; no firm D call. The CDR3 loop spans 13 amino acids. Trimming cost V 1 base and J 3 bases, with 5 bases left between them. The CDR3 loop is CASSLVPTDTQYF. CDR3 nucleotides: TGTGCCAGCAGTTTAGTTCCGACAGATACGCAGTATTTT.

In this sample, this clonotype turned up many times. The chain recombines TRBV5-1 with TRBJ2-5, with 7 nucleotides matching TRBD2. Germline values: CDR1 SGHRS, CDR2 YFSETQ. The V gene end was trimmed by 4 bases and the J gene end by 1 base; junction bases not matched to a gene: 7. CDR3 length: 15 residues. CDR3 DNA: TGCGCCAGCAGCCACACTAGCGTGGGCCAAGAGACCCAGTACTTC. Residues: CASSHTSVGQETQYF.

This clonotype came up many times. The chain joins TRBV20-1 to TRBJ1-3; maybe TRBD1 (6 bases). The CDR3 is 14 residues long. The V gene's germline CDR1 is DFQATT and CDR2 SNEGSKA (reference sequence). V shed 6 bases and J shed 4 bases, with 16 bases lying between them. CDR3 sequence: CSAEQGGKGNTIYF. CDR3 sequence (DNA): TGCAGTGCGGAGCAAGGGGGTAAAGGAAACACCATATATTTT.

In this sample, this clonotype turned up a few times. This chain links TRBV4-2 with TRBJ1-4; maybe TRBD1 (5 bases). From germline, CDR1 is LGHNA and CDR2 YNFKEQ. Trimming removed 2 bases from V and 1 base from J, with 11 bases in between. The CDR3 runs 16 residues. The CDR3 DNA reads TGTGCCAGCAGCCAAAACCCGAGGGGAACTAATGAAAAACTGTTTTTT. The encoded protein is CASSQNPRGTNEKLFF.

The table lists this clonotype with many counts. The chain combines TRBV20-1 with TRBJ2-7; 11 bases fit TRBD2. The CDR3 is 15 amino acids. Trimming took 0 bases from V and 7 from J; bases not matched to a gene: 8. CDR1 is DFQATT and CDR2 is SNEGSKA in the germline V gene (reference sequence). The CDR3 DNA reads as TGCAGTGCTAGAGATCGGGTACTAGCGGGGGTAGAGCAGTACTTC. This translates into CSARDRVLAGVEQYF.

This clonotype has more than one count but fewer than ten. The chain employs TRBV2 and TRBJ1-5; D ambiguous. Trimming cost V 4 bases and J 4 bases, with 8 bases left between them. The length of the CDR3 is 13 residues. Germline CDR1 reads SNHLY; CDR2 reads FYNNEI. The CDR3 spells CASSAAENQPQHF. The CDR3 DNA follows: TGTGCCAGCAGTGCGGCAGAAAATCAGCCCCAGCATTTT. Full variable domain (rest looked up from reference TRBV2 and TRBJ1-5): EPEVTQTPSHQVTQMGQEVILRCVPISNHLYFYWYRQILGQKVEFLVSFYNNEISEKSEIFDDQFSVERPDGSNFTLKIRSTKLEDSAMYFCASSAAENQPQHFGDGTRLSIL.

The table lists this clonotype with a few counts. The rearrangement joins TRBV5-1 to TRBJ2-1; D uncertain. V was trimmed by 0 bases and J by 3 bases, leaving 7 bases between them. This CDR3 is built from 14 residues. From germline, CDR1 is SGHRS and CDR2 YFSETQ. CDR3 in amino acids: CASSLEGYYNEQFF. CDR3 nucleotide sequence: TGCGCCAGCAGCTTGGAGGGTTACTACAATGAGCAGTTCTTC.

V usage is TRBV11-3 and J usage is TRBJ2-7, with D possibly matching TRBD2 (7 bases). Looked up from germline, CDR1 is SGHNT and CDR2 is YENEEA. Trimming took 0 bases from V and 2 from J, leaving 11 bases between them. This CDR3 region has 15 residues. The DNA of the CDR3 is TGTGCCAGCAGCTTAGATCTGGGGGGGCCCTACGAGCAGTACGTC. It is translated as CASSLDLGGPYEQYV.

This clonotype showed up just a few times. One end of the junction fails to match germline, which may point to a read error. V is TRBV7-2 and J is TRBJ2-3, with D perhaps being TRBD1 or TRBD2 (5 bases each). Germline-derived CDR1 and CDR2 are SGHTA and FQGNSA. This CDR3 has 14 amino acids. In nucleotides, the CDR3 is TGTGCCAGCACTCCGGGACGGTCCACAGATACGCAGAATTTT. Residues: CASTPGRSTDTQNF.

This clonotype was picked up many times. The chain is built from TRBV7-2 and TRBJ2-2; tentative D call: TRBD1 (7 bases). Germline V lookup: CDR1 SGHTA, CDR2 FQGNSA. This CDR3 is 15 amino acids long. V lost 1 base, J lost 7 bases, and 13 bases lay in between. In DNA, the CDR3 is TGTGCCAGCAGCTTAGGTGCCAGGGGGGACGGGGAGCTGTTTTTT. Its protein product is CASSLGARGDGELFF.

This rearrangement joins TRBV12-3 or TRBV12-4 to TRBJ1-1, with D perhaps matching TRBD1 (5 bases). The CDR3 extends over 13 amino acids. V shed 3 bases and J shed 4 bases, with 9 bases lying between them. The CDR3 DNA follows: TGTGCCAGCAGTTTTAAGGGGACCACTGAAGCTTTCTTT. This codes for CASSFKGTTEAFF.

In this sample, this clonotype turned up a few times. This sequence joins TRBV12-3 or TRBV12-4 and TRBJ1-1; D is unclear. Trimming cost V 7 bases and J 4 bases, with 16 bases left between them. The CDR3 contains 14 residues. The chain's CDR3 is CASTLVGWSTEAFF. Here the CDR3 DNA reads TGTGCCAGCACCCTAGTGGGGTGGAGCACTGAAGCTTTCTTT.

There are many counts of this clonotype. CDR3 loop: CASSLSGQGYSPLHF. CDR3 in DNA: TGTGCCAGCAGCTTAAGCGGACAGGGTTATTCACCCCTCCACTTT. V is TRBV7-9 and J is TRBJ1-6, with 8 positions matching TRBD1. J gave up 8 bases and V 2 bases, and 5 bases lay outside the gene matches. There are 15 residues in the CDR3. The V gene's germline CDR1 is SEHNR and CDR2 FQNEAQ (reference sequence).

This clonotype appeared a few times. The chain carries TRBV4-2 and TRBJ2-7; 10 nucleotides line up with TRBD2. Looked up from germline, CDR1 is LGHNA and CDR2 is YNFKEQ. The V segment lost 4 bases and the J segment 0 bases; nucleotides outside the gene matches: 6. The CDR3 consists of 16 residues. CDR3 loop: CASSRLAGDGSYEQYF. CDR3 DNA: TGTGCCAGCAGCCGTCTAGCGGGGGACGGCTCCTACGAGCAGTACTTC.

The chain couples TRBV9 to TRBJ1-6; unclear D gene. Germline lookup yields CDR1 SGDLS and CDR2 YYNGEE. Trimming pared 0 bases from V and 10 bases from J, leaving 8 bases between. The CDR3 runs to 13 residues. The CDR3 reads CASSVEVRSPLHF. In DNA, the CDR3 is TGTGCCAGCAGCGTAGAGGTCAGGTCACCCCTCCACTTT.

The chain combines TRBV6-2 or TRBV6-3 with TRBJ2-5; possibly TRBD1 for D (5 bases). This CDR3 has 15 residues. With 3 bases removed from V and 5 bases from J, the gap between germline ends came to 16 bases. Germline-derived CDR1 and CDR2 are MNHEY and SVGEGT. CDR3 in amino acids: CASSYEPRVGETQYF. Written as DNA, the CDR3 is TGTGCCAGCAGTTATGAGCCCAGGGTAGGGGAGACCCAGTACTTC.

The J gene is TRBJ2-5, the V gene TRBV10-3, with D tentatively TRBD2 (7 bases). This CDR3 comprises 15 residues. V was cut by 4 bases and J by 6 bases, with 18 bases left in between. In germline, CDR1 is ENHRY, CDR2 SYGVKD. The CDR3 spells CAISVGGGPSQTQYF. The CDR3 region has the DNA TGTGCCATCAGTGTTGGGGGGGGCCCATCTCAGACCCAGTACTTC.

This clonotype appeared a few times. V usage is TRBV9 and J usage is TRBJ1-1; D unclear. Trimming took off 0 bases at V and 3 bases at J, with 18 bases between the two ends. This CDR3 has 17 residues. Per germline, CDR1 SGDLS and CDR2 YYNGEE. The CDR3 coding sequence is TGTGCCAGCAGCGTAGTTCCCGGGAGGACTAGGGACACTGAAGCTTTCTTT. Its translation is CASSVVPGRTRDTEAFF.

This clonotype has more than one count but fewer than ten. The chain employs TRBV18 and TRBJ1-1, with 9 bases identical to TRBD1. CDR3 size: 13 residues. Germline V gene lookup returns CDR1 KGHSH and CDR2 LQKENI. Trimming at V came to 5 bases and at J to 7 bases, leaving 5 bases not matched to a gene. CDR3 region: CASSTGTGLEAFF. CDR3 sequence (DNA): TGTGCCAGCTCAACCGGGACAGGGCTTGAAGCTTTCTTT.